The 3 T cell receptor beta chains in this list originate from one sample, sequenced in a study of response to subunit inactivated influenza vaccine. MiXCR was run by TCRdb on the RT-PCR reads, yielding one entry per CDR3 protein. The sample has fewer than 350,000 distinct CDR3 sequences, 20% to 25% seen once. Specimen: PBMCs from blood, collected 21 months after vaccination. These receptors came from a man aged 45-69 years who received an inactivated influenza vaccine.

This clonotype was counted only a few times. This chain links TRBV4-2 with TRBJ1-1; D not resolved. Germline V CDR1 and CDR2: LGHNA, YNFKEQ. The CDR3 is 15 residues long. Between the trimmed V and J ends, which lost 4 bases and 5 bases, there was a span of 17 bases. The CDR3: CASSPLTGGSTEAFF. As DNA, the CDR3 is TGTGCCAGCAGCCCTTTGACGGGAGGGAGTACTGAAGCTTTCTTT.

The CDR3 region has the DNA TGCGCCAGCAGCCATCACTCTGACAGGGAAGTAGTCAACTATGGCTACACCTTC. It yields the protein CASSHHSDREVVNYGYTF. The rearrangement uses TRBV4-3 and TRBJ1-2; 7 bases align to TRBD1. Unmatched junction bases numbered 15, after V lost 3 bases and J lost 2 bases. The germline V gene encodes CDR1 LGHNA and CDR2 YSLEER. The CDR3 runs to 18 residues.

The CDR3, as DNA: TGTGCCAGCAGCTTAAGGAAGAACACTGAAGCTTTCTTT. Translating it yields CASSLRKNTEAFF. The chain combines TRBV7-9 with TRBJ1-1; D gene unclear. From germline, CDR1 is SEHNR and CDR2 FQNEAQ (reference sequence). This CDR3 has 13 amino acids. V lost 2 bases and J 1 base, leaving 5 bases between the germline ends. The full variable domain, in which reference TRBV7-9 and TRBJ1-1 provide the parts outside the CDR3, is DTGVSQNPRHKITKRGQNVTFRCDPISEHNRLYWYRQTLGQGPEFLTYFQNEAQLEKSRLLSDRFSAERPKGSFSTLEIQRTEQGDSAMYLCASSLRKNTEAFFGQGTRLTVV.